A selection of T cell receptor beta chains follows, all from one sample in a study of T cell repertoires in cytomegalovirus infection. MiXCR was run by TCRdb on the reads, yielding one entry per CDR3 protein. In the table there are 150,000 to 200,000 distinct CDR3 sequences, under 30% of which are singletons. The sequenced material came from PBMCs. These TCRs come from a human donor in good health (CMV status not recorded). Some clones in this sample may be carry-over from other donors' samples. CDR3s include the opening cysteine and the closing phenylalanine or tryptophan. The order of the fields is V gene, J gene, D gene, clone size, CDR3 DNA, CDR3 protein. D genes are given only for firm matches. The size field is filled for only some rows; it gives once, few, many or a size class.

v_gene: TRBV10-3
j_gene: TRBJ2-7
d_gene: TRBD2
abundance: -
CDR3nt: TGTGCCATCAGTAGTGGCAGGGAGGGCTACGAGCAGTACTTC
CDR3aa: CAISSGREGYEQYF

v_gene: TRBV10-2
j_gene: TRBJ2-7
d_gene: -
abundance: -
CDR3nt: TGCGCCAGCAGTGAGTCTGCAGGGAACTCCTACGAGCAGTACTTC
CDR3aa: CASSESAGNSYEQYF

v_gene: TRBV19
j_gene: TRBJ2-3
d_gene: -
abundance: few
CDR3nt: TGTGCCAGTAGTATCGCGAAAGACGGCACAGATACGCAGTATTTT
CDR3aa: CASSIAKDGTDTQYF

v_gene: TRBV25-1
j_gene: TRBJ1-1
d_gene: -
abundance: -
CDR3nt: TGTGCCAGCAGTATTCCGGGGCGGTTTGGTACTGAAGCTTTCTTT
CDR3aa: CASSIPGRFGTEAFF

v_gene: TRBV7-6
j_gene: TRBJ1-2
d_gene: -
abundance: many
CDR3nt: TGTGCCAGCAGCTTAAATACAGGGAATAACTATGGCTACACCTTC
CDR3aa: CASSLNTGNNYGYTF

v_gene: TRBV2
j_gene: TRBJ1-1
d_gene: TRBD1
abundance: -
CDR3nt: TGTGCCAGCAGTTTGACAGGGGGACTATCTGGGACTGAAGCTTTCTTT
CDR3aa: CASSLTGGLSGTEAFF

v_gene: TRBV12-3/TRBV12-4
j_gene: TRBJ2-2
d_gene: -
abundance: few
CDR3nt: TGTGCCAGCAGGGCTTCGAGAGGGGAGCTGTTTTTT
CDR3aa: CASRASRGELFF

v_gene: TRBV7-2
j_gene: TRBJ2-1
d_gene: TRBD1
abundance: -
CDR3nt: TGTGCCAGCAGCTTAGTGGGACCCGGGACAGGGGTCAATGAGCAGTTCTTC
CDR3aa: CASSLVGPGTGVNEQFF

v_gene: TRBV19
j_gene: TRBJ2-7
d_gene: -
abundance: few
CDR3nt: TGTGCCAGTAGTAACCCCCTGACAGGATCCTACGAGCAGTACTTC
CDR3aa: CASSNPLTGSYEQYF

v_gene: TRBV19
j_gene: TRBJ2-1
d_gene: TRBD2
abundance: few
CDR3nt: TGTGCCAGTAGTATAATAGGACTAGCGGGGGGGCCTGTATATGAGCAGTTCTTC
CDR3aa: CASSIIGLAGGPVYEQFF

v_gene: TRBV6-1
j_gene: TRBJ1-5
d_gene: -
abundance: -
CDR3nt: TGTGCCAGCAGTTTGGACAGCGGCAATCAGCCCCAGCATTTT
CDR3aa: CASSLDSGNQPQHF

v_gene: TRBV5-1
j_gene: TRBJ1-2
d_gene: -
abundance: -
CDR3nt: TGCGCCAGCAGCTTGGGAGCGCGAGCTAACTATGGCTACACCTTC
CDR3aa: CASSLGARANYGYTF

v_gene: TRBV6-5
j_gene: TRBJ2-7
d_gene: -
abundance: few
CDR3nt: TGTGCCAGCAGTTACCGGGGTTCTGGCGAGCAGTACTTC
CDR3aa: CASSYRGSGEQYF

v_gene: TRBV5-1
j_gene: TRBJ2-1
d_gene: TRBD2
abundance: -
CDR3nt: TGCGCCAGCTGTCGTGACGGGGGGGGATCCAATGAGCAGTTCTTC
CDR3aa: CASCRDGGGSNEQFF

v_gene: TRBV20-1
j_gene: TRBJ2-3
d_gene: -
abundance: -
CDR3nt: TGCAGTGCTAGACAGGGATCGGATACGCAGTATTTT
CDR3aa: CSARQGSDTQYF

v_gene: TRBV12-3/TRBV12-4
j_gene: TRBJ1-1
d_gene: TRBD1
abundance: many
CDR3nt: TGTGCCAGCAGTATCCTACAGGGGCAAGCTGAAGCTTTCTTT
CDR3aa: CASSILQGQAEAFF

v_gene: TRBV2
j_gene: TRBJ1-4
d_gene: -
abundance: -
CDR3nt: TGTGCCAGCAGTCCGGATGGTGAAAAACTGTTTTTT
CDR3aa: CASSPDGEKLFF

v_gene: TRBV25-1
j_gene: TRBJ1-1
d_gene: -
abundance: few
CDR3nt: TGTGCCAGCAGTGTGACAGGTATGAACACTGAAGCTTTCTTT
CDR3aa: CASSVTGMNTEAFF

v_gene: TRBV7-6
j_gene: TRBJ2-1
d_gene: -
abundance: few
CDR3nt: TGTGCCAGCAGTCCCAGTGGAGGGGTCCGTGAGCAGTTCTTC
CDR3aa: CASSPSGGVREQFF

v_gene: TRBV25-1
j_gene: TRBJ1-4
d_gene: TRBD1
abundance: many
CDR3nt: TGTGCCAGCAGTGACCCGACAGGGGAGTTTACAACTAATGAAAAACTGTTTTTT
CDR3aa: CASSDPTGEFTTNEKLFF

v_gene: TRBV6-1
j_gene: TRBJ2-3
d_gene: -
abundance: -
CDR3nt: TGTGCCAGCAGTGAAGAAGGTATAGATACGCAGTATTTT
CDR3aa: CASSEEGIDTQYF

v_gene: TRBV12-3/TRBV12-4
j_gene: TRBJ2-6
d_gene: -
abundance: few
CDR3nt: TGTGCCAGCCTCACCTCCAGCCCCTCCAGCTCTGGGGCCAACGTCCTGACTTTC
CDR3aa: CASLTSSPSSSGANVLTF

v_gene: TRBV20-1
j_gene: TRBJ1-5
d_gene: -
abundance: few
CDR3nt: TGCAGTGCTACAGAGGCTCTCAATCAGCCCCAGCATTTT
CDR3aa: CSATEALNQPQHF

v_gene: TRBV6-1
j_gene: TRBJ1-5
d_gene: -
abundance: -
CDR3nt: TGTGCCAGCAGTGAAGGATGGGATAGAAATCAGCCCCAGCATTTT
CDR3aa: CASSEGWDRNQPQHF

v_gene: TRBV20-1
j_gene: TRBJ2-7
d_gene: -
abundance: many
CDR3nt: TGCAGTGCTAGAAGACCCTCACATTACTCCTCGGACAGACTTATCTACGAGCAGTACTTC
CDR3aa: CSARRPSHYSSDRLIYEQYF

v_gene: TRBV7-2
j_gene: TRBJ1-5
d_gene: -
abundance: -
CDR3nt: TGTGCCAGCAGCTCCACCGGGGTCAATCAGCCCCAGCATTTT
CDR3aa: CASSSTGVNQPQHF

v_gene: TRBV12-3/TRBV12-4
j_gene: TRBJ2-7
d_gene: -
abundance: few
CDR3nt: TGTGCCAGCAGTTTCAACACTATCTCCTACGAGCAGTACTTC
CDR3aa: CASSFNTISYEQYF

v_gene: TRBV20-1
j_gene: TRBJ2-5
d_gene: TRBD1
abundance: -
CDR3nt: TGCAGTGCCGGAGGACAGGCTAGGACCCAGTACTTC
CDR3aa: CSAGGQARTQYF

v_gene: TRBV29-1
j_gene: TRBJ1-4
d_gene: -
abundance: -
CDR3nt: TGCAGCGTTGAAGGGGACGAAAAACTGTTTTTT
CDR3aa: CSVEGDEKLFF

v_gene: TRBV12-3/TRBV12-4
j_gene: TRBJ1-5
d_gene: TRBD1
abundance: -
CDR3nt: TGTGCCAGCAGAACGACAGGGCCGAATCAGCCCCAGCATTTT
CDR3aa: CASRTTGPNQPQHF

v_gene: TRBV27
j_gene: TRBJ2-1
d_gene: TRBD2
abundance: once
CDR3nt: TGTGCCAGCAGTTTCCTGACTAGCGGTGAGCAGTTCTTC
CDR3aa: CASSFLTSGEQFF

v_gene: TRBV4-1
j_gene: TRBJ1-4
d_gene: -
abundance: -
CDR3nt: TGCGCCAGCAGCCAAGATCCGGCCACGGGCGTGAAACTGTTTTTT
CDR3aa: CASSQDPATGVKLFF

v_gene: TRBV5-5
j_gene: TRBJ2-7
d_gene: -
abundance: -
CDR3nt: TGTGCCAGCAGCTGGACAGTAAACTACGAGCAGTACTTC
CDR3aa: CASSWTVNYEQYF

v_gene: TRBV12-3/TRBV12-4
j_gene: TRBJ1-1
d_gene: -
abundance: -
CDR3nt: TGTGCCAGCAGTCCAAGATTCGAAGCTTTCTTT
CDR3aa: CASSPRFEAFF

v_gene: TRBV7-2
j_gene: TRBJ1-4
d_gene: -
abundance: many
CDR3nt: TGTGCCAGCAGCTTAGACGGGCCGGGAGAAGGTGAAAAACTGTTTTTT
CDR3aa: CASSLDGPGEGEKLFF

v_gene: TRBV11-2
j_gene: TRBJ2-2
d_gene: -
abundance: few
CDR3nt: TGTGCCAGCAGCTTAGTCGCGGTGAACACCGGGGAGCTGTTTTTT
CDR3aa: CASSLVAVNTGELFF

v_gene: TRBV29-1
j_gene: TRBJ2-2
d_gene: TRBD2
abundance: -
CDR3nt: TGCAGCGTTTTGGCGGGGGGGCGGACCGGGGAGCTGTTTTTT
CDR3aa: CSVLAGGRTGELFF